Reported below is one TCR beta chain. This clone has just one count. Its antigen is still unknown. One base away there is no much larger clone; base qualities are not given. Per the germline V gene (reference sequence), SEHNR is the CDR1 and FQNEAQ is the CDR2. V lost 8 bases and J lost 3 bases; the stretch between them is 17 bases long. The cysteine opens and the phenylalanine closes a CDR3 of 15 amino acids. Here the CDR3 DNA is all that survives: 45 bases in frame from base 1. The data were obtained in a study of a mutant IDH1 vaccine in newly diagnosed glioma (dated by TCRdb to 2020 to 2023). Background on the whole study: Patients were given eight vaccinations, in weeks 1, 3, 5, 7, 11, 15, 19 and 23, which matched visits V03 through V10. In the chemotherapy-containing groups, vaccination started alongside temozolomide cycles, whereas in patients who had radiotherapy alone it started 4-6 weeks after radiotherapy. Of the roughly 33 treated patients, around 62% were male and around 40% were female, and the mean age was approximately 41 years. Before enrollment, patients had received standard therapy of radiotherapy alone, temozolomide alone, or radiochemotherapy with temozolomide; most received the combination. Six visits were used for peripheral blood collection: V03 (baseline), V05, V07, V10, V12 and V13. Longitudinal TCRB deep sequencing was performed for 20 to 25 treated patients wherever samples were available for exploratory analyses. Overall study results and their limits: Changes in the top peripheral T cell clonotypes picked up by TCRB sequencing did not appear to be linked to pseudoprogression. The authors noted that analyses of patient blood samples could not be reproduced because of sample limitations. Immune responses induced by the vaccine were seen in roughly 92% of patients across multiple MHC alleles. PBMC samples for TCRB deep sequencing were selected based on availability.

Receptor amplification or capture employed the immunoSEQ multiplex PCR assay. Rearranged TCR beta chain sequences were amplified with the hsTCRB Kit following the manufacturer's protocol. Sequencing of TCRB libraries was carried out on an Illumina MiSeq. The published analysis was carried out like this. Demultiplexing, trimming and gene mapping were performed with the kit vendor's proprietary platform. In TCRdb, the immuneACCESS table is reduced to in-frame sequences with V and J assigned. These tables do not hold every clone; where another copy was compared, an unresolved V gene accounts for under half, and the others remain unexplained. V and J calls and clone size come straight from that table; D and trimming were deduced from the DNA. The sample data list around 60,000 clones, and roughly 81% of these were observed just once. Roughly 4% of the sample belongs to the ten largest clones. Reading the label with the study, this specimen's time point is: week 23, last vaccination. Each vaccine dose was 300 ug of a 20-mer mutant IDH1 peptide in Montanide, given subcutaneously with topical imiquimod. All donors had newly diagnosed IDH1-mutant astrocytomas of WHO grade 3 or 4 that showed loss of nuclear ATRX. The samples were drawn from NOA16, a multicentre, single-arm, open-label phase I trial in Germany that tested a mutant IDH1 peptide vaccine in humans for the first time. Genomic DNA for TCRB sequencing was extracted from EDTA blood using the DNeasy Blood and Tissue Kit.

The chain employs TRBV7-9 and TRBJ2-1, with a weak D call of TRBD1 (7 bases match). The sample in question was PBMCs, obtained from a glioma patient whose treatment included an IDH1 peptide vaccine. The sequence derives from a man between 25 and 39 years old with glioma. The CDR3 in this case is CASPQEGTVYNEQFF. The bases are TGTGCCAGCCCCCAGGAGGGGACAGTCTACAATGAGCAGTTCTTC. Reference TRBV7-9 and TRBJ2-1 genes cover what lies past the CDR3, so the full variable domain is DTGVSQNPRHKITKRGQNVTFRCDPISEHNRLYWYRQTLGQGPEFLTYFQNEAQLEKSRLLSDRFSAERPKGSFSTLEIQRTEQGDSAMYLCASPQEGTVYNEQFFGPGTRLTVL.